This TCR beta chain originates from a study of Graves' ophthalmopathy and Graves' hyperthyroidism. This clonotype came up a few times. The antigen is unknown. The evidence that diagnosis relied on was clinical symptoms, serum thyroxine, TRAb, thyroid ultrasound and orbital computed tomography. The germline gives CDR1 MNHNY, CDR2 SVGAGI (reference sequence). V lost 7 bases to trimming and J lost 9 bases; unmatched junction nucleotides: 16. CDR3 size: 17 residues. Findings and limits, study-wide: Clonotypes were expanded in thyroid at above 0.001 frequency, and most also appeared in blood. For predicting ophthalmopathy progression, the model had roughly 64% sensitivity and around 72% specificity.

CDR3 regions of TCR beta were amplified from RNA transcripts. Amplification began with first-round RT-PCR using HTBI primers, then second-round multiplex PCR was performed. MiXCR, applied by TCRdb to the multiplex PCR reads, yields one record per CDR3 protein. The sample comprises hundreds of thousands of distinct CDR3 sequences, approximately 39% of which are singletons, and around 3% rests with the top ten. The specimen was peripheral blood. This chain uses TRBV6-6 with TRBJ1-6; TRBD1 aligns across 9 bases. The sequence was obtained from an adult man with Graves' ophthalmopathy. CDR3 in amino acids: CASTAGTGFPPLSPLHF. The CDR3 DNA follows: TGTGCCAGCACTGCCGGGACAGGGTTCCCGCCTCTTTCACCCCTCCACTTT.